This paragraph covers one T cell receptor (beta chain) sequence. Only in-frame clones appear in the TCRdb table, and some are missing; sequencing was by immunoSEQ multiplex PCR. Among about 73,000 clones listed, around 95% were seen once. This sample is drawn from a study of cytomegalovirus exposure and HLA in healthy donors. The CDR3 has 14 amino acids. Germline V lookup: CDR1 GTSNPN, CDR2 SVGIG (reference sequence). V shed 2 bases and J 2 bases; nucleotides not matched to a gene: 5. This TCR was sampled from a man aged 18 to 30 in good health and CMV-seronegative. The chain joins TRBV30 to TRBJ1-1, with 7 bases lining up with TRBD1. The material sequenced was PBMCs. The CDR3, as DNA: TGTGCCTGGAGTCCGGACAGGACCAACACTGAAGCTTTCTTT. Protein sequence: CAWSPDRTNTEAFF. Full variable domain (outside the CDR3, taken from reference TRBV30 and TRBJ1-1): SQTIHQWPATLVQPVGSPLSLECTVEGTSNPNLYWYRQAAGRGLQLLFYSVGIGQISSEVPQNLSASRPQDRQFILSSKKLLLSDSGFYLCAWSPDRTNTEAFFGQGTRLTVV.